What follows is one T cell receptor (beta chain) and its context. This clonotype was seen a few times. Its antigen is not yet known. No base quality information exists; no much larger clone differs at one position. PBMCs were isolated by Ficoll-Paque density gradient centrifugation. The CDR3 has 15 amino acids, counting the end cysteine and phenylalanine. Just CDR3 DNA is preserved here, 45 bases in frame from base 1. The germline V gene supplies CDR1 SGHVS and CDR2 FNYEAQ. Germline trimming amounts to 2 bases on V and 7 bases on J, with 7 as the count of junction bases outside the gene matches. The sample comes from a study of T-cell memory formation after mild COVID-19 (dated by TCRdb to about 2021). Turning to the overall study: TCR sequence clusters from the two donors were largely donor specific. Longitudinal TCRalpha and TCRbeta repertoire sequencing tracked T-cell clones expanding and contracting after mild COVID-19 in a couple of donors. The cohort comprised two young, previously healthy adult volunteers, one female and one male.

What the research found in general, with its limitations: SARS-CoV-2 specificity of the second-wave clones peaking on day 37 was not confirmed. From day 15 to 85, contracting clones showed balanced CD4/CD8 phenotypes, whereas a second wave of clones that expanded from day 15 to 37 leaned towards CD4+. The study included only a couple of mild cases, and larger cohorts that include severe cases with pre-infection samples were judged to be necessary. Some responding clones were found in pre-infection memory, which suggests that pre-existing cross-reactive memory T cells took part in the SARS-CoV-2 response. Contracting CD4+ clones were located mainly in the CM and EM memory subsets, whereas CD8+ clones were found to be enriched in EMRA.

The sequencer listed for this sample is Illumina NovaSeq 6000. Using 5'RACE with constant-segment primers, TCRalpha and TCRbeta cDNA libraries were constructed, with sample barcodes and unique molecular identifiers added in the process. Trizol reagent was used to extract RNA from every sample. Libraries were amplified in two PCR steps, with a second sample barcode and Illumina TruSeq adapters added in the second step. Sequencing of the libraries was done on an Illumina NovaSeq, producing 2 x 150 bp paired-end reads. The paper's processing steps were these. Reads were demultiplexed and collapsed into UMI-guided consensus sequences with migec v1.2.7. Using mixcr v2.1.11, the UMI consensuses were aligned to TRA and TRB V and J templates and assembled into clonotypes. A clonotype was counted as expanded or contracted only when both edgeR and NoisET called the clonotype significant, with the noise models trained on biological replicates. For edgeR calls, the thresholds were a false discovery rate-adjusted p below 0.01 and a log2 fold-change of 1. PCA with hierarchical clustering of max-normalized trajectories of the 1000 most abundant clonotypes was used as exploratory dynamics analysis. Each responding clone was given a CD4 or CD8 phenotype based on the CD4+ and CD8+ repertoires, which had been sequenced separately. Through fastp at Q25 and MiXCR, TCRdb rebuilt clones from the public reads, retaining in-frame beta chains. Entries are consolidated by CDR3 protein sequence, retaining the most common genes and DNA. The V and J calls and clone size come from TCRdb's table, not from the authors' own analysis. The sample table shows around 200,000 distinct CDR3 sequences, and 25% to 35% are seen once. Roughly an eighth of the sample belongs to the ten largest clones.

The sequence came from an adult woman who had mild COVID-19 (a few samples of this study predate the infection). The sample titles of this study are shuffled in the database, so cell type and time point are left out; the donor was told from shared clones. The sequenced material came from PBMCs or a T cell subset sorted from them (not recorded which). The chain is made from TRBV7-6 and TRBJ2-1, with 8 junctional bases fitting TRBD2. The nucleotides are TGTGCCAGCAGCTTATCATTGGCGGGGGGAAATGAGCAGTTCTTC. Translated, it reads CASSLSLAGGNEQFF.